The TCR beta chain described here comes from a study of blood T cell repertoires in COVID-19 (dated by TCRdb to 2020 to 2022). Concerning the study at large: Collaborator samples came from the United States, Italy and Spain and covered acute and convalescent phases of COVID-19. Subjects who had been exposed to COVID-19, were actively infected with it, or had recovered from it provided the deeply sampled blood TCRbeta repertoires that made up the dataset. Nearly every sample came with metadata listing a de-identified subject ID, COVID-19 status, age in years and sex. Where available, HLA class I and class II types were obtained from metadata supplied by the sample provider rather than from assay-based typing. Samples came from the ongoing ImmuneRACE study (first 160 participants) plus 1,254 subjects from 6 global collaborators. The material from the prospective study consisted of cDNA or gDNA derived from T cells, B-cell-depleted T cells, or PBMCs. A freely available public database, intended as a resource for researchers studying the immune response to SARS-CoV-2, is where the repertoires were released.

The immunoSEQ Assay, a bias-controlled multiplex PCR, was used to amplify TCRbeta CDR3 regions from genomic DNA. Per the authors' processing: The number of nucleated cells in each sample was estimated by amplification of reference gene primers within the assay. Sequence reads were collapsed and filtered to measure the absolute abundance of every unique TCRbeta CDR3 rearrangement. For each sample, productive Simpson clonality was calculated as the square root of Simpson's diversity index over productive rearrangements. TCRdb stores this immuneACCESS table with in-frame sequences only. Part of the clones is absent; in the studies checked, under half of the shortfall reflects unresolved V genes, and no reason is known for the rest. From that table come the V and J calls and clone size; the DNA was used to work out D and trimming. The sample table shows 120,000 to 150,000 clones, and over 80% are seen once. The top ten constitute less than 45% of the sample.

Samples from volunteer blood donors who had recovered from COVID-19 were contributed by a second Seattle source. Whole blood was collected in K2EDTA tubes by collaborating institutions according to the institutions' own protocols. Collaborator samples were shipped for TCRbeta analysis as frozen whole blood, isolated PBMCs, or DNA extracted from either sample type. The paper as a whole reports these results and caveats: Clinical and demographic metadata were provided uncurated, with the amount varying by source and participant.

V drops 3 bases and J drops 6 bases, leaving 6 bases in between. CDR1 and CDR2 are read off the germline V gene (reference sequence) as LGHDT and YNNKEL. The CDR3, cysteine through phenylalanine, is 13 amino acids long. The only DNA kept is the CDR3, 39 bases in frame from the first base. Turning to this clone: Its cognate antigen has yet to be identified. No much larger clonotype is one base removed from it; base qualities were not supplied.

The rearrangement combines TRBV3-1 (or the pseudogene TRBV3-2) with TRBJ1-6; the D gene remains uncertain. The sample consisted of peripheral blood. The sequence derives from a man aged 50-59 years who had recovered from COVID-19. The DNA reads TGTGCCAGCAGCCAGGGCAGTAATTCACCCCTCCACTTT. It translates as CASSQGSNSPLHF.